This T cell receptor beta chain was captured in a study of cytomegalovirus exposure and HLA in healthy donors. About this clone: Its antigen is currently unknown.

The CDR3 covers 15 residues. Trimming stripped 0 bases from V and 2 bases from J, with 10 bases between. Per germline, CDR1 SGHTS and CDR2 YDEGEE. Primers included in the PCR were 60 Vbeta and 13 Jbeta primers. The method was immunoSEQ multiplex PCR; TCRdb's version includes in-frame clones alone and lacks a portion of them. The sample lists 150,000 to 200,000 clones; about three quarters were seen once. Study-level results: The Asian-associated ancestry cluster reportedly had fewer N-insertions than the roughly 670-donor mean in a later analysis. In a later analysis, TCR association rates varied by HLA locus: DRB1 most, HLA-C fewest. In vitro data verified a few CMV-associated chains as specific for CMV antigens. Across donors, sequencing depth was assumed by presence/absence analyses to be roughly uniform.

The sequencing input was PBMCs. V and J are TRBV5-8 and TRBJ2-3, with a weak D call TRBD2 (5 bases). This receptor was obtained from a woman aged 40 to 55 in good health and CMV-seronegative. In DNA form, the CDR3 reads TGTGCCAGCAGCTTGGTTAGGCTAGCCACAGATACGCAGTATTTT. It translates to CASSLVRLATDTQYF.